These 2 T cell receptor beta chains came from one sample sequenced in a study of shared clonotypes between healthy human individuals. The protocol was immunoSEQ multiplex PCR, while the TCRdb copy is restricted to in-frame clones and leaves out a portion. The sample carries nearly 1,000,000 clones, less than 85% recorded once. The sample was memory CD4+ T cells sorted from blood. The subset is: CD45RA-negative fraction. These receptors all stem from a man between 18 and 35 years old in good health.

This clone was observed once. V and J are TRBV7-2 and TRBJ2-7, with 8 bases identical to TRBD2. Germline V gene sequence: CDR1 SGHTA, CDR2 FQGNSA. Trimming at V came to 2 bases and at J to 3 bases, leaving 9 bases not matched to a gene. CDR3 length: 16 residues. The CDR3 DNA reads as TGTGCCAGCAGCTTAAGGAGCGGGAGTGTAAGCTACGAGCAGTACTTC. It yields the protein CASSLRSGSVSYEQYF.

The chain joins TRBV19 to TRBJ1-5; D unclear. V lost 8 bases, J lost 3 bases, and 11 bases lay in between. The CDR3 has 13 residues. Per germline, CDR1 LNHDA and CDR2 SQIVND (reference sequence). The CDR3 DNA reads as TGTGCCAGTTCCCCAGACTACAATCAGCCCCAGCATTTT. This encodes CASSPDYNQPQHF. Using reference TRBV19 and TRBJ1-5 for the parts outside the CDR3, the full variable domain is DGGITQSPKYLFRKEGQNVTLSCEQNLNHDAMYWYRQDPGQGLRLIYYSQIVNDFQKGDIAEGYSVSREKKESFPLTVTSAQKNPTAFYLCASSPDYNQPQHFGDGTRLSIL.